Below, 25 T cell receptor beta chains from the same sample are listed, as sequenced in a study of cytomegalovirus exposure and HLA in healthy donors. Sequencing used immunoSEQ multiplex PCR; TCRdb keeps in-frame clones, though not all of them. This table has some 170,000 clones, about 96% appearing once. Input material: PBMCs. The receptors originated from a woman under 30 in good health and CMV-seronegative.

The chain couples TRBV5-1 to TRBJ2-5; the D gene is possibly TRBD2 (5 bases). The CDR3 runs 14 residues. V lost 0 bases, J lost 5 bases, and 11 bases lay in between. CDR1 SGHRS and CDR2 YFSETQ come from the germline V gene. CDR3 sequence: CASSLVLEGETQYF. The DNA of the CDR3 is TGCGCCAGCAGCTTGGTTCTAGAGGGCGAGACCCAGTACTTC. Complete variable domain (other parts from reference TRBV5-1 and TRBJ2-5): KAGVTQTPRYLIKTRGQQVTLSCSPISGHRSVSWYQQTPGQGLQFLFEYFSETQRNKGNFPGRFSGRQFSNSRSEMNVSTLELGDSALYLCASSLVLEGETQYFGPGTRLLVL.

The chain recombines TRBV4-1 with TRBJ1-5; the D gene is possibly TRBD1 (6 bases). The CDR3 length is 15 residues. Germline-derived CDR1 and CDR2 are MGHRA and YSYEKL. Trimming removed 5 bases at V and 7 bases at J, with 18 bases between. CDR3 DNA sequence: TGCGCCAGCAGCTGGACAGTAATAGAAGAGCAGCCCCAGCATTTT. The encoded protein is CASSWTVIEEQPQHF.

This clone was seen once. CDR3 amino acids: CASSLGATRIYNEQFF. Here the CDR3 DNA reads TGCGCCAGCAGCCTGGGTGCGACTAGGATCTACAATGAGCAGTTCTTC. The chain links TRBV4-3 to TRBJ2-1, with D possibly TRBD2 on 6 matching bases. V lost 4 bases to trimming and J lost 3 bases, with 16 bases between them. This CDR3 has 16 residues. Germline lookup yields CDR1 LGHNA and CDR2 YSLEER.

The rearrangement links TRBV9 to TRBJ2-3; 10 bases fit TRBD2. The CDR3 covers 15 residues. CDR1 is SGDLS and CDR2 is YYNGEE in the germline V gene. V trimming: 4 bases; J trimming: 3 bases; junction bases outside the gene matches: 5. The CDR3 DNA reads TGTGCCAGCAGCCCACGGACTAGCGGAACAGATACGCAGTATTTT. This gives the protein CASSPRTSGTDTQYF.

The chain joins TRBV2 to TRBJ2-3, with a possible D match to TRBD1 (6 bases). Germline CDR1 is SNHLY and CDR2 is FYNNEI. CDR3 length equals 17 residues. Trimming shortened V by 4 bases and J by 1 base, and 18 bases separated the two germline ends. DNA of the CDR3: TGTGCCAGCAGTGTCGGGGCTAGGGGGAGAGGCACAGATACGCAGTATTTT. Translated: CASSVGARGRGTDTQYF.

The rearrangement links TRBV5-5 to TRBJ2-7; D is perhaps TRBD1 (8 bases). Germline assignment: CDR1 SGHKS and CDR2 YYEKEE (reference sequence). V was trimmed by 5 bases and J by 7 bases, leaving 16 bases between them. CDR3 size: 13 residues. CDR3 in amino acids: CASSSNRGGEQYF. Here the CDR3 DNA reads TGTGCCAGCAGTTCTAACAGGGGGGGTGAGCAGTACTTC.

The chain joins TRBV18 to TRBJ2-3; no reliable D call. CDR1 KGHSH and CDR2 LQKENI come from the germline V gene. The CDR3 covers 15 residues. The V and J ends lost 2 bases and 3 bases respectively, with 12 bases between them. The CDR3 DNA reads as TGTGCCAGCTCACCAGGGCAGTTAAGAACAGATACGCAGTATTTT. Amino acid sequence: CASSPGQLRTDTQYF.

This clone turned up a few times. The chain links TRBV10-3 to TRBJ2-7; TRBD2 agrees at 12 bases. CDR1 and CDR2 (germline): ENHRY, SYGVKD. The trim removed 5 bases at V and 6 bases at J, leaving 5 bases unmatched. The CDR3 totals 14 residues. DNA for the CDR3: TGTGCCATCAGTCCCGGACTAGCGGGGAGCGAGCAGTACTTC. Protein sequence: CAISPGLAGSEQYF.

The V gene is TRBV12-5, the J gene TRBJ2-3; TRBD2 matches at 10 bases. Trimming at V came to 7 bases and at J to 4 bases, leaving 17 bases not matched to a gene. Germline lookup yields CDR1 LGHNT and CDR2 FRNRAP. The CDR3 covers 18 residues. The CDR3 loop reads CASAQTWASGGWPDTQYF. The DNA of the CDR3 is TGTGCTAGTGCCCAAACATGGGCTAGCGGGGGATGGCCAGATACGCAGTATTTT.

The chain couples TRBV6-1 to TRBJ1-6, with 9 bases matching TRBD1. Germline loops: CDR1 MNHNS, CDR2 SASEGT. This CDR3 region has 15 residues. V shed 6 bases and J 10 bases; nucleotides not matched to a gene: 10. The CDR3, as DNA: TGTGCCAGCAGAGAGGTGGGACAGGGTGGCTCACCCCTCCACTTT. Translated: CASREVGQGGSPLHF.

The V gene is TRBV7-6, the J gene TRBJ2-3; tentative D call: TRBD2 (5 bases). The CDR3 has 14 amino acids. Germline CDR1 reads SGHVS; CDR2 reads FNYEAQ. V was clipped by 4 bases and J by 0 bases, with 8 bases between them. The CDR3 loop reads CASSSRTSTDTQYF. The DNA for the CDR3 is TGTGCCAGCAGCTCCAGGACTAGCACAGATACGCAGTATTTT.

This chain links TRBV7-3 with TRBJ2-7; 11 nucleotides line up with TRBD1. CDR1 and CDR2 from the germline V gene are SGHTA and FQGTGA. The CDR3 covers 16 residues. The V and J ends lost 5 bases and 7 bases, in that order; junction bases with no gene match: 13. CDR3 amino acids: CASSPGTGGESREQYF. In DNA form, the CDR3 reads TGTGCCAGCAGCCCCGGGACAGGGGGAGAGTCGAGGGAGCAGTACTTC.

This chain connects TRBV6-5 to TRBJ2-7; D unclear. V lost 0 bases and J 6 bases, leaving 9 bases between the germline ends. Per the germline V gene, CDR1 is MNHEY and CDR2 is SVGAGI. The CDR3 totals 13 residues. CDR3 sequence: CASSYSAAVEQYF. The CDR3 bases are TGTGCCAGCAGTTACTCGGCTGCGGTCGAGCAGTACTTC.

This clone showed up just once. The V and J genes are TRBV4-2 and TRBJ1-5; 7 bases fit TRBD1. This CDR3 is 15 amino acids long. Germline CDR1 is LGHNA and CDR2 is YNFKEQ. After removal of 2 bases from V and 0 bases from J, the junction contained 1 base not matched to a gene. CDR3 DNA sequence: TGTGCCAGCAGCCAACAGGGGGATAGCAATCAGCCCCAGCATTTT. Its translation: CASSQQGDSNQPQHF.

The gene calls are TRBV13 and TRBJ2-1; TRBD1 matches at 7 bases. The trim removed 1 base at V and 2 bases at J, leaving 2 bases unmatched. The CDR3 is 15 amino acids. Germline V gene sequence: CDR1 PRHDT, CDR2 FYEKMQ (reference sequence). The chain's CDR3 is CASSLEGAPYNEQFF. CDR3 in DNA: TGTGCCAGCAGCTTAGAGGGGGCCCCCTACAATGAGCAGTTCTTC.

The chain combines TRBV5-1 with TRBJ2-5; maybe TRBD1 (6 bases). The CDR3 has 15 residues. Trimming took off 7 bases at V and 4 bases at J, with 20 bases between the two ends. The germline CDR1 and CDR2 sequences are SGHRS and YFSETQ. DNA of the CDR3: TGCGCCAGCCGCCAAATCAGGGGTAGTCTAGAGACCCAGTACTTC. This encodes CASRQIRGSLETQYF.

The gene calls are TRBV10-3 and TRBJ2-7, with a tentative D call TRBD1 (6 bases). Germline CDR1 and CDR2: ENHRY and SYGVKD. V was cut by 3 bases and J by 2 bases, with 11 bases left in between. The CDR3 runs 14 residues. The DNA of the CDR3 is TGTGCCATCAGTGACACAGGGCGGGCCTACGAGCAGTACTTC. The encoded protein is CAISDTGRAYEQYF.

The chain is built from TRBV5-4 and TRBJ2-5; TRBD2 is a possible D gene (6 bases). Trimming removed 5 bases at V and 6 bases at J, with 14 bases between. This CDR3 spans 13 amino acids. Germline CDR1 reads SGHNT; CDR2 reads YYREEE (reference sequence). The CDR3 DNA follows: TGTGCCAGCAGTGCCGGGGGTATGAAGACCCAGTACTTC. This codes for CASSAGGMKTQYF.

The gene calls are TRBV10-3 and TRBJ1-2; D is undetermined. The CDR3 loop spans 12 amino acids. V was pared by 2 bases and J by 8 bases, with 9 bases between. Germline V gene data show CDR1 as ENHRY and CDR2 as SYGVKD. The CDR3 sequence is CAISEPHTGYTF. The CDR3 region has the DNA TGTGCCATCAGTGAGCCTCACACGGGCTACACCTTC.

This chain uses TRBV15 with TRBJ2-2, with 7 positions matching TRBD1. Germline V lookup: CDR1 LNHNV, CDR2 YYDKDF (reference sequence). The V segment lost 1 base and the J segment 1 base; nucleotides outside the gene matches: 3. The CDR3 length is 16 residues. CDR3: CATSRVRTGNTGELFF. The CDR3 nucleotides read TGTGCCACCAGCAGAGTTCGGACAGGGAACACCGGGGAGCTGTTTTTT. Full variable domain (missing parts from reference TRBV15 and TRBJ2-2): DAMVIQNPRYQVTQFGKPVTLSCSQTLNHNVMYWYQQKSSQAPKLLFHYYDKDFNNEADTPDNFQSRRPNTSFCFLDIRSPGLGDTAMYLCATSRVRTGNTGELFFGEGSRLTVL.

The rearrangement links TRBV7-2 to TRBJ1-3; D unresolved. The V end was cut by 1 base, the J end by 4 bases, with 5 bases between. Germline V lookup: CDR1 SGHTA, CDR2 FQGNSA. CDR3 length equals 13 residues. The CDR3 region is CASSLDSGNTIYF. DNA for the CDR3: TGTGCCAGCAGCTTAGACTCGGGAAACACCATATATTTT.

The V call is TRBV4-3, the J call TRBJ2-1, with D unresolved. The CDR3 runs to 14 residues. Looked up from germline, CDR1 is LGHNA and CDR2 is YSLEER. V lost 1 base to trimming and J lost 5 bases, with 9 bases between them. The CDR3 DNA sequence: TGCGCCAGCAGCCAAGGAATAATAGACAATGAGCAGTTCTTC. It translates to CASSQGIIDNEQFF.

V and J are TRBV19 and TRBJ2-5; 9 nucleotides match TRBD1. Trimming took 7 bases from V and 2 from J; bases not matched to a gene: 8. Germline V gene lookup returns CDR1 LNHDA and CDR2 SQIVND (reference sequence). This CDR3 has 15 residues. The CDR3 region has the DNA TGTGCCAGTACCGTAAACAGGGGGCCTCAAGAGACCCAGTACTTC. It translates to CASTVNRGPQETQYF.

The chain combines TRBV11-2 with TRBJ2-5; D is uncertain. The ends were cut back, 7 bases at V and 3 bases at J, with 9 bases in the middle. Germline CDR1 and CDR2: SGHAT and FQNNGV. The CDR3 consists of 12 residues. CDR3 in amino acids: CASKRVEETQYF. In DNA, the CDR3 is TGTGCCAGCAAAAGAGTCGAAGAGACCCAGTACTTC.

In this sample, this clone turned up a few times. This chain joins TRBV6-5 and TRBJ1-2, with 9 bases that match TRBD1. CDR3 length: 15 amino acids. Germline-derived CDR1 and CDR2 are MNHEY and SVGAGI. V lost 2 bases to trimming and J lost 4 bases; unmatched junction nucleotides: 5. The CDR3 loop reads CASSYPGQGLYGYTF. The CDR3 bases are TGTGCCAGCAGTTACCCGGGACAGGGCCTCTATGGCTACACCTTC.